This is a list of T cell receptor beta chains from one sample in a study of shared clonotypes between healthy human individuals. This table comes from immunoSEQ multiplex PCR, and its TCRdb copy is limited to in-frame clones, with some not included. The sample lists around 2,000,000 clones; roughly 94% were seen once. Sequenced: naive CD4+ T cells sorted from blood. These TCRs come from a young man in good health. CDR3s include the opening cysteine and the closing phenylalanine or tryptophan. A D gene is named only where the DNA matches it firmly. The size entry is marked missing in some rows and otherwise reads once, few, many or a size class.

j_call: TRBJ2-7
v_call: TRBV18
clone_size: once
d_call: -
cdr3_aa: CASSTGLAYEQYF
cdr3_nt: TGTGCCAGCTCAACTGGACTGGCCTACGAGCAGTACTTC

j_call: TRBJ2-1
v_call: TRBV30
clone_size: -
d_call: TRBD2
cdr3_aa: CAWSVLRGGGYNEQFF
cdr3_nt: TGTGCCTGGAGTGTACTTCGCGGGGGGGGATACAATGAGCAGTTCTTC

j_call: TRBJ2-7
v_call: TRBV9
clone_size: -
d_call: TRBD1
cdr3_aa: CASAATGAGEQYF
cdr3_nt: TGTGCCAGCGCCGCGACAGGGGCAGGCGAGCAGTACTTC

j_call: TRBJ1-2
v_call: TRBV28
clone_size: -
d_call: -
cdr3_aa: CASSSGGGYTF
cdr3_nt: TGTGCCAGCAGTTCCGGGGGTGGCTACACCTTC

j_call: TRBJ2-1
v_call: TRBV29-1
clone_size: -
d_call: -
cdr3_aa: CSVEGREWSYNEQFF
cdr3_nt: TGCAGCGTTGAGGGGCGGGAATGGTCCTACAATGAGCAGTTCTTC

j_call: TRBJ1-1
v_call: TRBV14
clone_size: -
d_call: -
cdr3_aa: CASSPTSNTEAFF
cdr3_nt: TGTGCCAGCAGCCCTACATCGAACACTGAAGCTTTCTTT

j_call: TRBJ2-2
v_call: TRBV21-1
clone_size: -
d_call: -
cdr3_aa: CASSAGPGHNTGELFF
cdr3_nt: TGTGCCAGCAGCGCCGGGCCGGGACACAACACCGGGGAGCTGTTTTTT

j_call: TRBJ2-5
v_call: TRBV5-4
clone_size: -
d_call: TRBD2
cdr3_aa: CASSPTSGRQETQYF
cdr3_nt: TGTGCCAGCAGCCCGACTAGCGGGAGACAAGAGACCCAGTACTTC

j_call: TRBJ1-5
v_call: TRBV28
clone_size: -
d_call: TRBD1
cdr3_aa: CASRSKDRGLFNQPQHF
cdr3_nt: TGTGCCAGCAGATCCAAGGACAGGGGACTCTTCAATCAGCCCCAGCATTTT

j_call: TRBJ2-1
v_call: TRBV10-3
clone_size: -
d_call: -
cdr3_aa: CAIRGSHEQFF
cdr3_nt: TGTGCCATCAGGGGTAGTCATGAGCAGTTCTTC

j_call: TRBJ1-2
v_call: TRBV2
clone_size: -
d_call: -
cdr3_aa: CASSEVSPFYYGYTF
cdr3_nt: TGTGCCAGCAGTGAAGTTAGCCCCTTCTACTATGGCTACACCTTC

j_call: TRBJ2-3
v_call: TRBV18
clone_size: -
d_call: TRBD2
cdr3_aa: CASSPLASGRGTDTQYF
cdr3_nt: TGTGCCAGCTCACCATTAGCTAGCGGGAGAGGCACAGATACGCAGTATTTT

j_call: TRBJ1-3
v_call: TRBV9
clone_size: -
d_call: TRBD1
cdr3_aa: CASSMGQDASGNTIYF
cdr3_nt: TGTGCCAGCAGCATGGGACAGGACGCCTCTGGAAACACCATATATTTT

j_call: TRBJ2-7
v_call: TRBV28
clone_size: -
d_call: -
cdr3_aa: CASSLWGGVATYEQYF
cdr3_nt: TGTGCCAGCAGTTTATGGGGCGGGGTAGCGACCTACGAGCAGTACTTC

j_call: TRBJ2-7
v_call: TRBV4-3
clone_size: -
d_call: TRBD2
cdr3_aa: CASSQGLAGVGYEQYF
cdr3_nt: TGCGCCAGCAGCCAAGGACTAGCGGGAGTAGGCTACGAGCAGTACTTC

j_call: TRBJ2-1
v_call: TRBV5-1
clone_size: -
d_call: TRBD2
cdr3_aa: CASSVGLAGGDEQFF
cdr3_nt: TGCGCCAGCAGCGTAGGACTAGCGGGAGGAGATGAGCAGTTCTTC

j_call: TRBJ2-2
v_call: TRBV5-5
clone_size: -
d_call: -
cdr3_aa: CASSLRGGAPGELFF
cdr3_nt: TGTGCCAGCAGCTTAAGGGGCGGGGCACCCGGGGAGCTGTTTTTT

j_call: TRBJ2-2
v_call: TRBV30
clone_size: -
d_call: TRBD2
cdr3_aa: CAWSVLLAGGPGGELFF
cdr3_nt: TGTGCCTGGAGTGTACTCCTAGCGGGAGGGCCCGGCGGGGAGCTGTTTTTT

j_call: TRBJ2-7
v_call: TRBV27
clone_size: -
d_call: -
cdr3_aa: CASSLKVQSSYEQYF
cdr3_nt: TGTGCCAGCAGTTTAAAGGTCCAAAGCTCCTACGAGCAGTACTTC

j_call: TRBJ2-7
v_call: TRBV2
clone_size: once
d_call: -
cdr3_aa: CASSAGRGIWEQYF
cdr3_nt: TGTGCCAGCAGTGCGGGACGCGGGATTTGGGAGCAGTACTTC

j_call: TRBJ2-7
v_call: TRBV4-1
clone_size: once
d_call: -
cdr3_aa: CASSQEIQRASYEQYF
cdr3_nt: TGCGCCAGCAGCCAAGAAATCCAGCGGGCCTCCTACGAGCAGTACTTC

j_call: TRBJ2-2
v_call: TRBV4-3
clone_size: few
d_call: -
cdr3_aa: CASSQEITGELFF
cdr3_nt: TGCGCCAGCAGCCAAGAAATCACCGGGGAGCTGTTTTTT

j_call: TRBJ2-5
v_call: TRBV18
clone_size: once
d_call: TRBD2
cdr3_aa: CASSNGGQETQYF
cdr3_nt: TGTGCCAGCTCCAACGGGGGGCAAGAGACCCAGTACTTC

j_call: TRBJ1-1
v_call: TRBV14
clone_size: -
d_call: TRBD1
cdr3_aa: CASSHTTGQGNTEAFF
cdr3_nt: TGTGCCAGCAGCCACACTACGGGACAGGGGAACACTGAAGCTTTCTTT

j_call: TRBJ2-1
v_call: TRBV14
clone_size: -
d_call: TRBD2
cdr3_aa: CASSQIGLAEREQFF
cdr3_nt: TGTGCCAGCAGCCAAATCGGACTAGCGGAAAGGGAGCAGTTCTTC

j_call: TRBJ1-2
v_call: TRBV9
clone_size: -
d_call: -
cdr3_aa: CASSVVGGYGYTF
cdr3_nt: TGTGCCAGCAGCGTAGTTGGGGGCTATGGCTACACCTTC

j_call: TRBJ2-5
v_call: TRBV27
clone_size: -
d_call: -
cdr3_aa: CASSQDSRGTQYF
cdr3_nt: TGTGCCAGCAGTCAGGATAGTAGGGGGACCCAGTACTTC

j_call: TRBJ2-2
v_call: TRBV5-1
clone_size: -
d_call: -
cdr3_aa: CASSLAGANTGELFF
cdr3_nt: TGCGCCAGCAGTCTGGCAGGGGCGAACACCGGGGAGCTGTTTTTT